The rows below give T cell receptor beta chains drawn from one sample of a study of spatial heterogeneity in lung cancer. MiXCR was run by TCRdb on the 5' RACE reads, yielding one entry per CDR3 protein. The repertoire holds more than 75,000 distinct CDR3 sequences, with 10% to 15% as singletons. The sample was PBMCs, taken at surgery. These TCRs come from a male donor with early-stage non-small cell lung cancer. Each CDR3 is given with its conserved first and last residue. Each record gives: V gene, D gene, CDR3 length, J gene, clone size, CDR3 DNA, CDR3 protein. D genes are given only for firm matches. Clone sizes are given selectively: once, few, many, or a class where the clone is expanded.

v_call: TRBV19
d_call: -
cdr3_length: 15
j_call: TRBJ2-2
clone_size: few
cdr3_nt: TGTGCCAGTAGTTATAAACAGGGTAGTGACGGGGAGCTGTTTTTT
cdr3_aa: CASSYKQGSDGELFF

v_call: TRBV14
d_call: -
cdr3_length: 14
j_call: TRBJ2-7
clone_size: -
cdr3_nt: TGTGCCAGCAGCCCCCGGGACAAGAACTACGAGCAGTACTTC
cdr3_aa: CASSPRDKNYEQYF

v_call: TRBV28
d_call: -
cdr3_length: 14
j_call: TRBJ2-1
clone_size: -
cdr3_nt: TGTGCCAGCAGTTTATCCAGTTTCAACAATGAGCAGTTCTTC
cdr3_aa: CASSLSSFNNEQFF

v_call: TRBV15
d_call: -
cdr3_length: 17
j_call: TRBJ1-2
clone_size: -
cdr3_nt: TGTGCCACCAGCAGAGAAGTACCGGGACTCTTAAGGCGTGGCTACACCTTC
cdr3_aa: CATSREVPGLLRRGYTF

v_call: TRBV29-1
d_call: -
cdr3_length: 11
j_call: TRBJ2-1
clone_size: many
cdr3_nt: TGCAGCGTTGAAGAGGGGCAGGGAGAGTTCTTC
cdr3_aa: CSVEEGQGEFF

v_call: TRBV10-1
d_call: TRBD2
cdr3_length: 15
j_call: TRBJ2-2
clone_size: few
cdr3_nt: TGCGCCAGCAGCGCGGGACTAGCGTACACCGGGGAGCTGTTTTTT
cdr3_aa: CASSAGLAYTGELFF

v_call: TRBV20-1
d_call: -
cdr3_length: 14
j_call: TRBJ2-3
clone_size: once
cdr3_nt: TGCAGTGCTAGTACAGGGACTAGCACAGATACGCAGTATTTT
cdr3_aa: CSASTGTSTDTQYF

v_call: TRBV3-1
d_call: TRBD2
cdr3_length: 15
j_call: TRBJ2-7
clone_size: -
cdr3_nt: TGTGCCAGCAGTCTACTCGGGACTAGCGCTCTGGTGCAGTACTTC
cdr3_aa: CASSLLGTSALVQYF

v_call: TRBV21-1
d_call: -
cdr3_length: 14
j_call: TRBJ1-2
clone_size: -
cdr3_nt: TGTGCCAGCACCAGCCCGGGACAGAACTATGGCTACACCTTC
cdr3_aa: CASTSPGQNYGYTF

v_call: TRBV6-1
d_call: -
cdr3_length: 15
j_call: TRBJ1-2
clone_size: many
cdr3_nt: TGTGCCAGCAGTGAAGAAGGGGCAACTAACTATGGCTACACCTTC
cdr3_aa: CASSEEGATNYGYTF

v_call: TRBV10-1
d_call: TRBD1
cdr3_length: 15
j_call: TRBJ2-2
clone_size: -
cdr3_nt: TGCGCCAGCAGTGAGAAGGGGGCTGGCACCGGGGAGCTGTTTTTT
cdr3_aa: CASSEKGAGTGELFF

v_call: TRBV29-1
d_call: TRBD1
cdr3_length: 13
j_call: TRBJ1-2
clone_size: -
cdr3_nt: TGCAGCGTTAGCGGGACAGGGTTGGATGGCTACACCTTC
cdr3_aa: CSVSGTGLDGYTF

v_call: TRBV7-2
d_call: -
cdr3_length: 11
j_call: TRBJ1-1
clone_size: few
cdr3_nt: TGTGCCAGCAGCTTAGTGGCTGAAGCTTTCTTT
cdr3_aa: CASSLVAEAFF

v_call: TRBV7-8
d_call: -
cdr3_length: 14
j_call: TRBJ2-5
clone_size: -
cdr3_nt: TGTGCCAGCAGCTTAGGTACTAGTTTAGAGACCCAGTACTTC
cdr3_aa: CASSLGTSLETQYF

v_call: TRBV3-1
d_call: -
cdr3_length: 14
j_call: TRBJ2-7
clone_size: few
cdr3_nt: TGTGCCAGCAACCGCGGAAGCGGTACAAGCGAGCAGTACTTC
cdr3_aa: CASNRGSGTSEQYF

v_call: TRBV7-2
d_call: TRBD2
cdr3_length: 15
j_call: TRBJ2-3
clone_size: -
cdr3_nt: TGTGCCAGCAGTCCTAGCGGGACTAGCACAGATACGCAGTATTTT
cdr3_aa: CASSPSGTSTDTQYF

v_call: TRBV12-3/TRBV12-4
d_call: -
cdr3_length: 16
j_call: TRBJ2-7
clone_size: many
cdr3_nt: TGTGCCAGCAGTTTCGGAATCCAGGGGCCCTCCTACGAGCAGTACTTC
cdr3_aa: CASSFGIQGPSYEQYF

v_call: TRBV6-1
d_call: TRBD2
cdr3_length: 14
j_call: TRBJ2-1
clone_size: -
cdr3_nt: TGTGCCAGCGGACTAGCGGGATTCTACAATGAGCAGTTCTTC
cdr3_aa: CASGLAGFYNEQFF

v_call: TRBV7-3
d_call: -
cdr3_length: 14
j_call: TRBJ1-2
clone_size: -
cdr3_nt: TGTGCCAGCAGCTCTTCGGGAGGGGCGGAAGGCTACACCTTC
cdr3_aa: CASSSSGGAEGYTF

v_call: TRBV5-1
d_call: TRBD1
cdr3_length: 11
j_call: TRBJ2-1
clone_size: -
cdr3_nt: TGCGCCAGCCGCACAGGGGATGAGCAGTTCTTC
cdr3_aa: CASRTGDEQFF

v_call: TRBV29-1
d_call: TRBD2
cdr3_length: 15
j_call: TRBJ2-7
clone_size: few
cdr3_nt: TGCAGCGTTGAAATCACTAGCGGGAGAGGAAGCGAGCAGTACTTC
cdr3_aa: CSVEITSGRGSEQYF

v_call: TRBV7-2
d_call: TRBD2
cdr3_length: 16
j_call: TRBJ2-5
clone_size: -
cdr3_nt: TGTGCCAGCAACATGAGGAGCGGGGGGGGCGCAGAGACCCAGTACTTC
cdr3_aa: CASNMRSGGGAETQYF

v_call: TRBV20-1
d_call: TRBD2
cdr3_length: 16
j_call: TRBJ2-3
clone_size: -
cdr3_nt: TGCAGTGCTATGAACGTCCAGCGGGATATCACAGATACGCAGTATTTT
cdr3_aa: CSAMNVQRDITDTQYF

v_call: TRBV5-1
d_call: TRBD2
cdr3_length: 18
j_call: TRBJ2-1
clone_size: -
cdr3_nt: TGCGCCAGCAGCTCTCGGGGTAGCGGGGGGGATTCCTACAATGAGCAGTTCTTC
cdr3_aa: CASSSRGSGGDSYNEQFF

v_call: TRBV9
d_call: TRBD2
cdr3_length: 16
j_call: TRBJ2-1
clone_size: -
cdr3_nt: TGTGCCAGCAGTCCATATAGCGGGTTAGGTTACAATGAGCAGTTCTTC
cdr3_aa: CASSPYSGLGYNEQFF

v_call: TRBV20-1
d_call: -
cdr3_length: 14
j_call: TRBJ2-3
clone_size: many
cdr3_nt: TGCAGTGCTAGCGGTGGTGCGGGGAGAGATACGCAGTATTTT
cdr3_aa: CSASGGAGRDTQYF

v_call: TRBV20-1
d_call: -
cdr3_length: 15
j_call: TRBJ2-6
clone_size: medium-sized
cdr3_nt: TGCAGTGCTGAAGACACTCTCACTGGGGCCAACGTCCTGACTTTC
cdr3_aa: CSAEDTLTGANVLTF

v_call: TRBV27
d_call: -
cdr3_length: 15
j_call: TRBJ1-5
clone_size: few
cdr3_nt: TGTGCCAGCAGTGAGGGACGGGAAAGCAATCAGCCCCAGCATTTT
cdr3_aa: CASSEGRESNQPQHF

v_call: TRBV7-3
d_call: -
cdr3_length: 13
j_call: TRBJ2-3
clone_size: -
cdr3_nt: TGTGCCAGCGCACACGAAGAGGTCGGGAGGCAGTATTTT
cdr3_aa: CASAHEEVGRQYF

v_call: TRBV20-1
d_call: -
cdr3_length: 15
j_call: TRBJ2-3
clone_size: few
cdr3_nt: TGCAGTGCTAGTATCGGGGGAGGTATCACAGATACGCAGTATTTT
cdr3_aa: CSASIGGGITDTQYF

v_call: TRBV9
d_call: -
cdr3_length: 17
j_call: TRBJ2-1
clone_size: -
cdr3_nt: TGTGCCAGCAGCGTAGATGGATCGGCGACCTCCTACAATGAGCAGTTCTTC
cdr3_aa: CASSVDGSATSYNEQFF

v_call: TRBV29-1
d_call: -
cdr3_length: 11
j_call: TRBJ2-3
clone_size: few
cdr3_nt: TGCAGCGTGGAACAGGGTGATACGCAGTATTTT
cdr3_aa: CSVEQGDTQYF

v_call: TRBV12-3/TRBV12-4
d_call: -
cdr3_length: 13
j_call: TRBJ1-1
clone_size: few
cdr3_nt: TGTGCCAGCACTACACAGGGAAACACTGAAGCTTTCTTT
cdr3_aa: CASTTQGNTEAFF

v_call: TRBV2
d_call: -
cdr3_length: 10
j_call: TRBJ2-7
clone_size: -
cdr3_nt: TGTGCCAGCAGTGAATACGAGCAGTACTTC
cdr3_aa: CASSEYEQYF

v_call: TRBV21-1
d_call: -
cdr3_length: 16
j_call: TRBJ2-3
clone_size: few
cdr3_nt: TGTGCCAGCAGCAAATCCGGGGGAAGGAGCACAGATACGCAGTATTTT
cdr3_aa: CASSKSGGRSTDTQYF

v_call: TRBV12-3/TRBV12-4
d_call: TRBD1
cdr3_length: 15
j_call: TRBJ2-1
clone_size: few
cdr3_nt: TGTGCCAGCAGCCGGGACAGCAAAATCTACAATGAGCAGTTCTTC
cdr3_aa: CASSRDSKIYNEQFF

v_call: TRBV6-1
d_call: -
cdr3_length: 12
j_call: TRBJ2-3
clone_size: many
cdr3_nt: TGTGCCAGCATGAGGGGGATGGATACGCAGTATTTT
cdr3_aa: CASMRGMDTQYF

v_call: TRBV27
d_call: -
cdr3_length: 13
j_call: TRBJ1-2
clone_size: -
cdr3_nt: TGTGCCAGCAGTAAATGGGGGAACTATGGCTACACCTTC
cdr3_aa: CASSKWGNYGYTF

v_call: TRBV2
d_call: -
cdr3_length: 16
j_call: TRBJ2-6
clone_size: few
cdr3_nt: TGTGCCAGCAGTGTCTTCCAGGGAGCTGGGGCCAACGTCCTGACTTTC
cdr3_aa: CASSVFQGAGANVLTF

v_call: TRBV3-1
d_call: -
cdr3_length: 15
j_call: TRBJ2-2
clone_size: few
cdr3_nt: TGTGCCAGCAGAGAGACAGGCTTAAACACCGGGGAGCTGTTTTTT
cdr3_aa: CASRETGLNTGELFF

v_call: TRBV10-3
d_call: -
cdr3_length: 15
j_call: TRBJ1-2
clone_size: -
cdr3_nt: TGTGCCATCAGTGACGAGGTTCTCCCCAACTATGGCTACACCTTC
cdr3_aa: CAISDEVLPNYGYTF

v_call: TRBV2
d_call: -
cdr3_length: 13
j_call: TRBJ1-2
clone_size: few
cdr3_nt: TGTGCCACCCTGACAGGAGCTAACTATGGCTACACCTTC
cdr3_aa: CATLTGANYGYTF

v_call: TRBV11-2
d_call: TRBD2
cdr3_length: 11
j_call: TRBJ2-5
clone_size: few
cdr3_nt: TGTGCCAGCAGCTGGGGGGGGACCCAGTACTTC
cdr3_aa: CASSWGGTQYF

v_call: TRBV5-1
d_call: -
cdr3_length: 13
j_call: TRBJ2-1
clone_size: -
cdr3_nt: TGCGCCAGCAGCTTGAAGGGAGATGATGAGCAGTTCTTC
cdr3_aa: CASSLKGDDEQFF

v_call: TRBV5-1
d_call: TRBD1
cdr3_length: 14
j_call: TRBJ2-7
clone_size: -
cdr3_nt: TGCGCCAGCAGCTTGGGGGACAGAACCTACGAGCAGTACTTC
cdr3_aa: CASSLGDRTYEQYF

v_call: TRBV9
d_call: -
cdr3_length: 8
j_call: TRBJ2-1
clone_size: many
cdr3_nt: TGTGCCAGCAGCCCACACGACTTC
cdr3_aa: CASSPHDF

v_call: TRBV28
d_call: TRBD2
cdr3_length: 16
j_call: TRBJ2-7
clone_size: -
cdr3_nt: TGTGCCAGCAGTTTGAGTGTCGGGGGGATCAGGGACGAGCAGTACTTC
cdr3_aa: CASSLSVGGIRDEQYF

v_call: TRBV6-1
d_call: -
cdr3_length: 17
j_call: TRBJ1-5
clone_size: few
cdr3_nt: TGTGCCAGCAGTGAAGGTGGAGCAGGGAATAGGAATCAGCCCCAGCATTTT
cdr3_aa: CASSEGGAGNRNQPQHF

v_call: TRBV15
d_call: -
cdr3_length: 16
j_call: TRBJ2-3
clone_size: -
cdr3_nt: TGTGCCACCAGCAGAGATCCGGGACTCAGGGCAGATACGCAGTATTTT
cdr3_aa: CATSRDPGLRADTQYF

v_call: TRBV5-6
d_call: -
cdr3_length: 13
j_call: TRBJ2-5
clone_size: -
cdr3_nt: TGTGCCAGCAGCCCCGTGTTGCCGGAGACCCAGTACTTC
cdr3_aa: CASSPVLPETQYF

v_call: TRBV5-4
d_call: -
cdr3_length: 15
j_call: TRBJ2-2
clone_size: -
cdr3_nt: TGTGCCAGCAGCTTTGACATCGCGAACACCGGGGAGCTGTTTTTT
cdr3_aa: CASSFDIANTGELFF